Below, 28 T cell receptor beta chains from the same sample are listed, as sequenced in a study of T cell repertoires in cytomegalovirus infection. TCRdb independently ran MiXCR on the reads; one entry per CDR3 protein. The sample yields 300,000 to 400,000 distinct CDR3 sequences, 20% to 25% seen once. Their specific antigens are unknown. The sample consisted of cultured PBMCs, taken from culture after CMV antigen stimulation. Receptors originate from a human donor in good health (CMV status not recorded). Some clones in this sample may be carry-over from other donors' samples.

Remarks on this clonotype: A junction end diverges from the germline sequence, so it may reflect a read error. This chain links TRBV12-3 or TRBV12-4 with TRBJ1-3, with D hard to call. The CDR3 has 13 residues. In DNA, the CDR3 is TGTGCCAGCCGTTTGACCGGGGGAAACACCATATATTTT. Its translation: CASRLTGGNTIYF.

This chain joins TRBV6-6 and TRBJ2-7; 12 bases line up with TRBD1. This CDR3 spans 14 amino acids. From germline, CDR1 is MNHNY and CDR2 SVGAGI (reference sequence). After removal of 6 bases from V and 5 bases from J, the junction contained 5 bases not matched to a gene. The CDR3 loop reads CASSPGQGANEQYV. CDR3 DNA: TGTGCCAGCAGCCCGGGACAGGGGGCAAACGAGCAGTACGTC.

The rearrangement joins TRBV15 to TRBJ1-2, with D perhaps TRBD1 (5 bases). The CDR3 totals 14 residues. Trimming stripped 1 base from V and 3 bases from J, with 9 bases between. Per the germline V gene, CDR1 is LNHNV and CDR2 is YYDKDF (reference sequence). The CDR3 sequence is CATSRAGLHYGYTF. DNA for the CDR3: TGTGCCACCAGCAGAGCAGGGCTGCACTATGGCTACACCTTC.

This clonotype was counted between two and nine times. The chain has TRBV18 and TRBJ2-1; D gene unclear. V shed 0 bases and J shed 6 bases, with 6 bases lying between them. Germline CDR1 is KGHSH and CDR2 is LQKENI. The CDR3 has 13 amino acids. The chain's CDR3 is CASSPPAPNEQFF. The CDR3 DNA reads TGTGCCAGCTCACCACCGGCTCCCAATGAGCAGTTCTTC.

The CDR3 coding sequence is TGCGCCAGCAGCTTGGCCCCGGTAGCGGGAGGGAATGAGCAGTTCTTC. Translated, it gives CASSLAPVAGGNEQFF. V gene TRBV5-1 combines with J gene TRBJ2-1; 11 nucleotides align to TRBD2. Germline-derived CDR1 and CDR2 are SGHRS and YFSETQ. The CDR3 extends over 16 amino acids. Trimming at V came to 0 bases and at J to 7 bases, leaving 6 bases not matched to a gene.

The chain carries TRBV6-2 or TRBV6-3 and TRBJ2-7, with D possibly matching TRBD2 (6 bases). With 2 bases removed from V and 1 base from J, the gap between germline ends came to 24 bases. The CDR3 loop spans 19 amino acids. From germline, CDR1 is MNHEY and CDR2 SVGEGT. This CDR3 is CASSYQSGVSGVTSYEQYV. DNA for the CDR3: TGTGCCAGCAGTTACCAATCCGGAGTTAGCGGTGTAACGTCCTACGAGCAGTACGTC.

For this clonotype: The junction departs from the called germline gene at one end, perhaps through a read error. The chain is built from TRBV7-2 and TRBJ2-1; 7 bases are a match to TRBD2. This CDR3 has 17 residues. Germline values: CDR1 SGHTA, CDR2 FQGNSA. The CDR3 sequence: CVSSLANKAGLVDEQFF. The CDR3 nucleotides are TGTGTCAGCAGCTTAGCGAATAAAGCGGGACTCGTCGATGAGCAGTTCTTC. The complete variable domain, with remaining parts taken from reference TRBV7-2 and TRBJ2-1, reads GAGVSQSPSNKVTEKGKDVELRCDPISGHTALYWYRQSLGQGLEFLIYFQGNSAPDKSGLPSDRFSAERTGGSVSTLTIQRTQQEDSAVYLCVSSLANKAGLVDEQFFGPGTRLTVL.

This clonotype was detected ten times or more. The chain uses TRBV7-2 and TRBJ2-7; D not resolved. This CDR3 is 13 amino acids long. Trimming took 1 base from V and 3 from J, leaving 7 bases between them. The V gene's germline CDR1 is SGHTA and CDR2 FQGNSA. The CDR3 reads CASSLGAFYEQYF. In nucleotides, the CDR3 is TGTGCCAGCAGCTTAGGGGCCTTCTACGAGCAGTACTTC.

A few counts support this clonotype. The J gene is TRBJ1-1, the V gene TRBV7-2; no clear D gene. The germline V and J ends were trimmed by 4 bases and 4 bases, with 16 bases remaining between them. The germline V gene encodes CDR1 SGHTA and CDR2 FQGNSA. The CDR3 is made up of 15 amino acids. The CDR3 loop is CASSSYQKSSTEAFF. The DNA of the CDR3 is TGTGCCAGCAGCTCCTACCAGAAAAGCTCCACTGAAGCTTTCTTT.

This clonotype was counted ten times or more. The J gene is TRBJ2-7, the V gene TRBV12-3 or TRBV12-4, with a possible D match to TRBD1 (6 bases). CDR3 size: 13 residues. V lost 9 bases, J lost 1 base, and 13 bases lay in between. DNA for the CDR3: TGTGCCAGTAATTCCGGGACATCCTACGAGCAGTACTTC. Protein: CASNSGTSYEQYF.

As regards this clonotype: At one boundary the junction diverges from the germline segment, which might be a read error. V is TRBV7-8 and J is TRBJ1-1; TRBD1 might be the D (5 bases). The CDR3 has 13 amino acids. Germline V CDR1 and CDR2: SGHVS, FQNEAQ. The CDR3 DNA follows: TGTGACAGCAGCTTAGTTGGGGGGTTTGAAGCTTTCTTT. The encoded protein is CDSSLVGGFEAFF.

This clonotype showed up just a few times. In DNA form, the CDR3 reads TGTGCCAGCGGAGGACTAGCGGGAATAGAAGGACCAGAGACCCAGTACTTC. It yields the protein CASGGLAGIEGPETQYF. V is TRBV11-3 and J is TRBJ2-5; TRBD2 aligns across 12 bases. CDR1 is SGHNT, CDR2 YENEEA, per germline. This CDR3 has 17 residues. V dropped 8 bases and J dropped 4; count of bases not matched to a gene: 14.

The V gene is TRBV19, the J gene TRBJ2-1; a possible D gene is TRBD2 (6 bases). This CDR3 region has 15 residues. In germline, CDR1 is LNHDA, CDR2 SQIVND (reference sequence). V lost 1 base and J 3 bases, leaving 10 bases between the germline ends. The CDR3 region is CASSIVLASYNEQFF. The CDR3, as DNA: TGTGCCAGTAGTATAGTACTAGCTAGCTACAATGAGCAGTTCTTC.

This clonotype was picked up a small number of times. The rearrangement uses TRBV5-1 and TRBJ2-1; 8 nucleotides line up with TRBD2. Trimming at V came to 1 base and at J to 0 bases, leaving 3 bases not matched to a gene. The V gene's germline CDR1 is SGHRS and CDR2 YFSETQ. The CDR3 extends over 16 amino acids. CDR3 protein: CASSLTSGSSYNEQFF. In DNA form, the CDR3 reads TGCGCCAGCAGCTTGACTAGCGGTAGCTCCTACAATGAGCAGTTCTTC.

This clonotype was detected ten times or more. This rearrangement joins TRBV7-2 to TRBJ1-2; a possible D gene is TRBD1 (6 bases). This CDR3 has 15 amino acids. CDR1 is SGHTA and CDR2 is FQGNSA in the germline V gene. Trimming cost V 5 bases and J 3 bases, with 16 bases left between them. The CDR3 coding sequence is TGTGCCAGCAGCCCCCGAGGGGGAAGTCACTATGGCTACACCTTC. This codes for CASSPRGGSHYGYTF.

This clonotype has only a few counts. This chain connects TRBV28 to TRBJ2-7; 10 nucleotides line up with TRBD2. Germline CDR1 reads MDHEN; CDR2 reads SYDVKM. The CDR3 is 19 amino acids. V shed 2 bases and J 0 bases; nucleotides not matched to a gene: 13. Written as DNA, the CDR3 is TGTGCCAGCAGTTTAATCGTCCAGCGGGAGGGCCTGAGCTCCTACGAGCAGTACTTC. Translation: CASSLIVQREGLSSYEQYF.

V usage is TRBV7-3 and J usage is TRBJ2-1, with D hard to call. Trimming pared 4 bases from V and 6 bases from J, leaving 13 bases between. Per the germline V gene, CDR1 is SGHTA and CDR2 is FQGTGA. The CDR3 length is 14 residues. The CDR3 coding sequence is TGTGCCAGCAGCTCACGCGACCGTCCCAATGAGCAGTTCTTC. Amino acids: CASSSRDRPNEQFF.

The chain recombines TRBV6-5 with TRBJ2-7, with a tentative D call TRBD2 (5 bases). The CDR3 runs to 13 residues. The germline gives CDR1 MNHEY, CDR2 SVGAGI. Trimming left V 2 bases short and J 6 bases short, with 11 bases between. CDR3 sequence (DNA): TGTGCCAGCAGTTACAGACCGGGGAGCGAGCAGTACTTC. It codes for CASSYRPGSEQYF.

The chain recombines TRBV25-1 with TRBJ2-7; 9 nucleotides line up with TRBD1. The CDR3 consists of 13 residues. Germline CDR1 is MGHDK and CDR2 is SYGVNS. V was clipped by 7 bases and J by 6 bases; unmatched bases: 7. The CDR3 DNA follows: TGTGCCAGCACGGACAGGGGTCTCCGCGAGCAGTACTTC. Translating it yields CASTDRGLREQYF.

The CDR3 nucleotides are TGTGCCAGCAGCTTTACCAGGGGGACCCCGGGAGATACGCAGTATTTT. Protein: CASSFTRGTPGDTQYF. The V call is TRBV7-2, the J call TRBJ2-3; 7 bases align to TRBD1. The CDR3 extends over 16 amino acids. V shed 3 bases and J 5 bases; nucleotides not matched to a gene: 11. Per germline, CDR1 SGHTA and CDR2 FQGNSA.

The chain couples TRBV30 to TRBJ2-7; 12 bases map to TRBD2. The germline gives CDR1 GTSNPN, CDR2 SVGIG (reference sequence). The CDR3 loop spans 14 amino acids. V gave up 2 bases and J gave up 5 bases; unmatched junction bases: 4. This CDR3 reads CAWSQRLAGDEQYF. DNA for the CDR3: TGTGCCTGGAGTCAACGACTAGCGGGGGACGAGCAGTACTTC.

This clonotype has only a few counts. The CDR3 DNA reads as TGTGCCAGCAGTGAAAGATCTTCAGGGAATTCACCCCTCCACTTT. This sequence encodes CASSERSSGNSPLHF. The rearrangement joins TRBV2 to TRBJ1-6; tentative D call: TRBD1 (5 bases). There are 15 residues in the CDR3. Germline V lookup: CDR1 SNHLY, CDR2 FYNNEI. Between the trimmed V and J ends, which lost 2 bases and 7 bases, there was a span of 12 bases.

In this sample, this clonotype turned up a few times. The chain joins TRBV7-2 to TRBJ1-5; D is unresolved. This CDR3 spans 14 amino acids. The germline V gene encodes CDR1 SGHTA and CDR2 FQGNSA. The germline V and J ends were trimmed by 1 base and 7 bases, with 11 bases remaining between them. CDR3: CASSLVGRGQPQHF. CDR3 nucleotides: TGTGCCAGCAGCTTAGTAGGACGGGGACAGCCCCAGCATTTT.

There are a few counts of this clonotype. The DNA for the CDR3 is TGTGCCAGCAGTTTAGATGAGTACACTGAAGCTTTCTTT. Protein: CASSLDEYTEAFF. The V call is TRBV28, the J call TRBJ1-1, with D uncertain. The CDR3 covers 13 residues. The V gene's germline CDR1 is MDHEN and CDR2 SYDVKM. Trimming left V 2 bases short and J 3 bases short, with 7 bases between. The variable domain in full, completed from reference TRBV28 and TRBJ1-1, reads DVKVTQSSRYLVKRTGEKVFLECVQDMDHENMFWYRQDPGLGLRLIYFSYDVKMKEKGDIPEGYSVSREKKERFSLILESASTNQTSMYLCASSLDEYTEAFFGQGTRLTVV.

V and J are TRBV29-1 and TRBJ1-1; TRBD1 agrees at 9 bases. Germline V gives CDR1 SQVTM, CDR2 ANQGSEA. The CDR3 covers 13 residues. V dropped 4 bases and J dropped 6; count of bases not matched to a gene: 6. The CDR3 spells CSVAETGGSEAFF. CDR3 sequence (DNA): TGCAGCGTTGCCGAAACAGGGGGCTCTGAAGCTTTCTTT. Combining the CDR3 with reference TRBV29-1 and TRBJ1-1 gives the whole variable domain SAVISQKPSRDICQRGTSLTIQCQVDSQVTMMFWYRQQPGQSLTLIATANQGSEATYESGFVIDKFPISRPNLTFSTLTVSNMSPEDSSIYLCSVAETGGSEAFFGQGTRLTVV.

This clonotype was seen many times. J is TRBJ1-6 and V is TRBV7-2, with D possibly being TRBD1 (6 bases). With 1 base removed from V and 6 bases from J, the gap between germline ends came to 10 bases. CDR3 size: 15 residues. Per the germline V gene, CDR1 is SGHTA and CDR2 is FQGNSA. The DNA of the CDR3 is TGTGCCAGCAGCTTAGTTGGGGGGCTTAATTCACCCCTCCACTTT. It yields the protein CASSLVGGLNSPLHF.

This rearrangement joins TRBV5-4 to TRBJ2-3, with 10 bases that match TRBD1. Germline CDR1 is SGHNT and CDR2 is YYREEE (reference sequence). The CDR3 is 20 residues long. With V trimmed by 4 bases and J by 2 bases, 19 bases remained unmatched. The CDR3 DNA sequence: TGTGCCAGCAGCCTATTACCCGGGACAGGGGTACTAAAACCCACAGATACGCAGTATTTT. Translation gives CASSLLPGTGVLKPTDTQYF.

The chain links TRBV5-1 to TRBJ2-1; weak D call: TRBD2 (6 bases). CDR1 is SGHRS, CDR2 YFSETQ, per germline. This CDR3 is 18 amino acids long. V lost 2 bases to trimming and J lost 6 bases, with 24 bases between them. The CDR3 is CASSLTSPGTQKGNEQFF. The CDR3 DNA sequence: TGCGCCAGCAGCTTAACCAGCCCCGGGACTCAGAAGGGCAATGAGCAGTTCTTC.